This is a list of T cell receptor beta chains from one sample in a study of early T cells in non-severe SARS-CoV-2 infection. TCRdb re-derived calls from the 5' RACE reads in MiXCR, one entry per CDR3 protein. Counted here are nearly 110,000 distinct CDR3 sequences, around 10% occurring once; the ten biggest clones make up about 8.1%. The specimen was whole blood. The receptors derive from an adult who was a healthcare worker with PCR-confirmed SARS-CoV-2 infection or an uninfected control (not recorded which). Both conserved end residues are part of each CDR3. The D gene is left open where the match is weak. The size entry is marked missing in some rows and otherwise reads once, few, many or a size class.

TRBJ2-5 | NA | NA | TRBV6-5 | TGTGCCAGCAGTTCCCCAGGGGAGGGCGAGACCCAGTACTTC | CASSSPGEGETQYF
TRBJ2-7 | many | NA | TRBV23-1 | TGCGCCAGCAGTCAATCGAAGGCAGGGGACCCCTACGAGCAGTACTTC | CASSQSKAGDPYEQYF
TRBJ2-1 | NA | TRBD2 | TRBV6-6 | TGTGCCAGCAGTTACGCGGGAGGGTCCTACAATGAGCAGTTCTTC | CASSYAGGSYNEQFF
TRBJ1-1 | few | TRBD1 | TRBV28 | TGTGCCAGCACCCCGGGACAGGGGGACACTGAAGCTTTCTTT | CASTPGQGDTEAFF
TRBJ2-5 | NA | NA | TRBV4-3 | TGCGCCAGCAGCCAAGAGTGGGCGTGGGTGGGGTCGCGGCGGGAGACCCAGTACTTC | CASSQEWAWVGSRRETQYF
TRBJ2-4 | many | NA | TRBV28 | TGTGCCAGCAGTTCCCGCAACCGCGGCATTCAGTACTTC | CASSSRNRGIQYF
TRBJ2-1 | few | TRBD2 | TRBV5-6 | TGTGCCAGCACAAAGGGGCTAGCGGACTCCTACAATGAGCAGTTCTTC | CASTKGLADSYNEQFF
TRBJ1-4 | many | NA | TRBV19 | TGTGCCAGTAACCCAACTTGGCACCCTAATGAAAAACTGTTTTTT | CASNPTWHPNEKLFF
TRBJ2-3 | NA | NA | TRBV20-1 | TGCAGTGCTAGAGATGGGGACGGGGGCACAGATACGCAGTATTTT | CSARDGDGGTDTQYF
TRBJ2-1 | few | NA | TRBV7-3 | TGTGCCAGCAGCGTATACGGCTGGGGGAATGAGCAGTTCTTC | CASSVYGWGNEQFF
TRBJ1-1 | few | NA | TRBV2 | TGTGCCAGCAGACCAGACATGAACACTGAAGCTTTCTTT | CASRPDMNTEAFF
TRBJ2-7 | NA | TRBD1 | TRBV29-1 | TGCAGCGGTCGGACAGGGGCCTACGAGCAGTACTTC | CSGRTGAYEQYF
TRBJ2-1 | NA | NA | TRBV12-3/TRBV12-4 | TGTGCCAGCAGTCCGACAGTTCCCTCCTACAATGAGCAGTTCTTC | CASSPTVPSYNEQFF
TRBJ1-2 | few | TRBD1 | TRBV12-3/TRBV12-4 | TGTGCCAGCAGTTTTGACCTGACAGGGGGCGGCTATGGCTACACCTTC | CASSFDLTGGGYGYTF
TRBJ2-5 | NA | TRBD2 | TRBV7-2 | TGTGCCAGCAGCTCACTAGCGGGAATACAAGAGACCCAGTACTTC | CASSSLAGIQETQYF
TRBJ2-2 | many | NA | TRBV11-2 | TGTGCCAGCAGCTTGGGGAACCGGGAGCTGTTTTTT | CASSLGNRELFF
TRBJ2-7 | NA | TRBD2 | TRBV4-1 | TGCGCCAGCAGCCAAGATATCCTAGCGGATTCCTACGAGCAGTACTTC | CASSQDILADSYEQYF
TRBJ1-2 | NA | TRBD1 | TRBV28 | TGTGCCAGCAGTGAGGGGGCTGAAGGCTACACCTTC | CASSEGAEGYTF
TRBJ2-4 | few | TRBD1 | TRBV6-1 | TGTGCCAGCAGTGAGAGGGTCGCCGGGACAGCAAAAAACATTCAGTACTTC | CASSERVAGTAKNIQYF
TRBJ2-7 | many | NA | TRBV3-1 | TGTGCCAGCAGCCCCGGACAGAGTTCCTACGAGCAGTACTTC | CASSPGQSSYEQYF
TRBJ2-5 | NA | TRBD1 | TRBV20-1 | TGCAGTGCTAGATGGACAGGTGGAGAGACCCAGTACTTC | CSARWTGGETQYF
TRBJ2-7 | few | TRBD2 | TRBV28 | TGTGCCAGCACCTCCGGGACTAGCCGCCACGAGCAGTACTTC | CASTSGTSRHEQYF
TRBJ2-3 | once | TRBD2 | TRBV5-1 | TGCGCCAGCAGCTTGGCCAGGACTAGCGAGGCAGATACGCAGTATTTT | CASSLARTSEADTQYF
TRBJ2-1 | NA | TRBD2 | TRBV20-1 | TGCAGTGCTAGACTAGCGGGTACTTACAATGAGCAGTTCTTC | CSARLAGTYNEQFF
TRBJ2-1 | few | TRBD2 | TRBV5-1 | TGCGCCAGCAGCCCCTCCCGCGCGCGGCGGGAGGACAATGAGCAGTTCTTC | CASSPSRARREDNEQFF
TRBJ2-4 | many | TRBD2 | TRBV28 | TGTGCCACGCTTAGGTCGGGGGGATTAGCCAAAAACATTCAGTACTTC | CATLRSGGLAKNIQYF
TRBJ1-4 | many | TRBD1 | TRBV28 | TGTGCCAGCAGTCACACCGGGACAGAGAACGAAAAACTGTTTTTT | CASSHTGTENEKLFF
TRBJ1-4 | NA | NA | TRBV7-2 | TGTGCCAGCAGCTTATACGCAGGGGTGGGGGAAAAACTGTTTTTT | CASSLYAGVGEKLFF
TRBJ2-3 | few | TRBD1 | TRBV13 | TGTGCCAGCAGCCGAAAGACAGGGGAGGCAGATACGCAGTATTTT | CASSRKTGEADTQYF
TRBJ1-3 | many | NA | TRBV18 | TGTGCCAGCTCACCAGCGAGCTCTGGAAACACCATATATTTT | CASSPASSGNTIYF
TRBJ2-3 | many | TRBD2 | TRBV7-7 | TGTGCCAGCACCCCGACTAGCGGGATGGGAGATACGCAGTATTTT | CASTPTSGMGDTQYF
TRBJ1-1 | many | NA | TRBV20-1 | TGCAGTGCTAGGCTGAACACTGAAGCTTTCTTT | CSARLNTEAFF
TRBJ1-3 | many | NA | TRBV28 | TGTGCCAGCAGTTCTCCCTACACCATATATTTT | CASSSPYTIYF
TRBJ1-2 | many | NA | TRBV28 | TGTGCCAGCAGTGTCCAGGGTAATGGCTACACCTTC | CASSVQGNGYTF